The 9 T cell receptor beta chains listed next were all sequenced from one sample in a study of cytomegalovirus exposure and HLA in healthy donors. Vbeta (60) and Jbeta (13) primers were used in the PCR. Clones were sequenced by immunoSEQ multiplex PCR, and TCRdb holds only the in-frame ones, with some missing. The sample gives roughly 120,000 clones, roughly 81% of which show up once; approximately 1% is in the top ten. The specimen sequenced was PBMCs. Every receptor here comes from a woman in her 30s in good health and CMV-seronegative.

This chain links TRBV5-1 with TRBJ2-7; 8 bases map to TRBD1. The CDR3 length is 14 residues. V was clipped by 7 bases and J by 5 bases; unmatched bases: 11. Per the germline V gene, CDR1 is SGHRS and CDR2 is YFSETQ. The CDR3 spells CASRGGGQGHEQYF. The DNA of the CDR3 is TGCGCCAGCCGAGGGGGTGGACAGGGACACGAGCAGTACTTC. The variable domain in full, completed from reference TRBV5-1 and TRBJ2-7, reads KAGVTQTPRYLIKTRGQQVTLSCSPISGHRSVSWYQQTPGQGLQFLFEYFSETQRNKGNFPGRFSGRQFSNSRSEMNVSTLELGDSALYLCASRGGGQGHEQYFGPGTRLTVT.

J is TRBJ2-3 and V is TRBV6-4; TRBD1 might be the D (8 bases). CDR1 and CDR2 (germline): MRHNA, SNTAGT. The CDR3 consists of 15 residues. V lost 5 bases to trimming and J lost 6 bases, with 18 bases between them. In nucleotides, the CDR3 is TGTGCCAGCAGTCGAACAGGGGGGGTCGGCGATACGCAGTATTTT. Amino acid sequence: CASSRTGGVGDTQYF.

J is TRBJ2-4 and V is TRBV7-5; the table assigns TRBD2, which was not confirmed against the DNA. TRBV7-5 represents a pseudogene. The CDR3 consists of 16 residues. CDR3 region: CARSSAGGDAKNIQYF. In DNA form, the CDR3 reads TGTGCCAGAAGCTCCGCCGGAGGTGATGCCAAAAACATTCAGTACTTC.

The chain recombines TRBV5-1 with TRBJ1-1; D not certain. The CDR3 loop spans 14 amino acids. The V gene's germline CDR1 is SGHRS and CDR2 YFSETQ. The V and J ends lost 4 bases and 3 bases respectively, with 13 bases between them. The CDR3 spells CASSPHSMDTEAFF. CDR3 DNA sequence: TGCGCCAGCAGCCCCCACAGTATGGACACTGAAGCTTTCTTT.

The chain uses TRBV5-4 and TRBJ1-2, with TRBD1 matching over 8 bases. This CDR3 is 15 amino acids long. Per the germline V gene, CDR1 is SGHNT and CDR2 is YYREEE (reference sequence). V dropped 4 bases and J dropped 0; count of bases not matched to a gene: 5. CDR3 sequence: CASSPQGEANYGYTF. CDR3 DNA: TGTGCCAGCAGCCCACAGGGGGAAGCTAACTATGGCTACACCTTC.

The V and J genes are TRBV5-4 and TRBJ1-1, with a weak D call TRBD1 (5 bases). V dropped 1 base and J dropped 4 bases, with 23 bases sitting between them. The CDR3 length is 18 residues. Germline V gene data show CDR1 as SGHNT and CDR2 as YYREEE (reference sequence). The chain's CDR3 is CASSLPGFGGVGATEAFF. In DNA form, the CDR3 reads TGTGCCAGCAGCTTGCCCGGGTTCGGGGGAGTTGGAGCCACTGAAGCTTTCTTT.

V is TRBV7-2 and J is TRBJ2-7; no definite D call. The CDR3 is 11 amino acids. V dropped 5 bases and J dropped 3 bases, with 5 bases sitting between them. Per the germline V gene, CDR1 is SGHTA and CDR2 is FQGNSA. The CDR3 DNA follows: TGTGCCAGCAGCCCCCACTACGAGCAGTACTTC. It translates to CASSPHYEQYF.

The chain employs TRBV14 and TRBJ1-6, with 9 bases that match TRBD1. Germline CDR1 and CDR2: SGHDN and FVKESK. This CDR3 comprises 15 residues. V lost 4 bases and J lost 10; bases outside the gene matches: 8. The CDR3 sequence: CASSPGTGRGSPLHF. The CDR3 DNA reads TGTGCCAGCAGCCCCGGGACAGGGAGAGGGTCACCCCTCCACTTT.

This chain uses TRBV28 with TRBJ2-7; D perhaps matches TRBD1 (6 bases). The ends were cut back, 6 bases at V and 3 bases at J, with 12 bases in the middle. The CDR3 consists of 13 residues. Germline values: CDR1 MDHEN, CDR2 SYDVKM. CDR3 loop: CASSVTGYYEQYF. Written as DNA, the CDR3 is TGTGCCAGCAGCGTCACAGGGTACTACGAGCAGTACTTC.